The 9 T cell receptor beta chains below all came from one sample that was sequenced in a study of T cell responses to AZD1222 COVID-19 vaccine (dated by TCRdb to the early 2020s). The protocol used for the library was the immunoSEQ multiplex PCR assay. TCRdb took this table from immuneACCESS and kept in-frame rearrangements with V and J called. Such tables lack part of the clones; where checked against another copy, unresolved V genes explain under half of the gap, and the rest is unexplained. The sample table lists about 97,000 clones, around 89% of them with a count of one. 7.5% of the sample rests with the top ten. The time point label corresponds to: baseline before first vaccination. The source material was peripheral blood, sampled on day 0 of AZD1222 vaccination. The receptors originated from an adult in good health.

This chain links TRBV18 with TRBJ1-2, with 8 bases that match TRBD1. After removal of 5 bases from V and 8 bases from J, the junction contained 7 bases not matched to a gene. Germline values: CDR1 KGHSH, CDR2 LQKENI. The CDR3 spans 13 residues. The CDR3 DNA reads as TGTGCCAGCTCAACCGGACAGGGAGGAGGCTACACCTTC. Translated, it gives CASSTGQGGGYTF.

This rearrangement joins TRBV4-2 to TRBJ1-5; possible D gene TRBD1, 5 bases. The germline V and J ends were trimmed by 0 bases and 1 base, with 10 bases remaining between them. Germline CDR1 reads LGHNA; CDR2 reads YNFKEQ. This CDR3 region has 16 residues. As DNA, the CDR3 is TGTGCCAGCAGCCAAGAAAGGGGTCGGAGCAATCAGCCCCAGCATTTT. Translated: CASSQERGRSNQPQHF.

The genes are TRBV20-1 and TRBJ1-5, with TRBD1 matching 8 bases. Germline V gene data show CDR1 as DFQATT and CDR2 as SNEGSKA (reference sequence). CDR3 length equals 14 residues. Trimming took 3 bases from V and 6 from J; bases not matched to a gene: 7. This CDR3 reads CSASPGGAGQPQHF. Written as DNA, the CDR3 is TGCAGTGCTAGTCCAGGGGGCGCAGGTCAGCCCCAGCATTTT.

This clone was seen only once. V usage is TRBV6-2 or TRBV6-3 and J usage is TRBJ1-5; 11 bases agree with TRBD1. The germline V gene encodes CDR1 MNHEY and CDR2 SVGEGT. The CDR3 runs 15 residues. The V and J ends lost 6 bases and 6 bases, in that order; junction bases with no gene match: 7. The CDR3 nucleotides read TGTGCCAGCAGCGATCGGACAGGGGGCGTTCAGCCCCAGCATTTT. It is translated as CASSDRTGGVQPQHF.

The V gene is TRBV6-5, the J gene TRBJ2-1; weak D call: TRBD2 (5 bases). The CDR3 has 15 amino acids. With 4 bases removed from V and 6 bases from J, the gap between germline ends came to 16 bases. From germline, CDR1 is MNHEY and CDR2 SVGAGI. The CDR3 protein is CASSSPGSGGNEQFF. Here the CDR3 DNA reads TGTGCCAGCAGTTCACCCGGGTCTGGAGGCAATGAGCAGTTCTTC.

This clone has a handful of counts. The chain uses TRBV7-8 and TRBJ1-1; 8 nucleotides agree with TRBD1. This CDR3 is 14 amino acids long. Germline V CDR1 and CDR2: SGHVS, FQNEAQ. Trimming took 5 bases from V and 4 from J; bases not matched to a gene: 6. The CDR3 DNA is TGTGCCAGCAGCCCCGACAGGGGCCCCACTGAAGCTTTCTTT. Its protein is CASSPDRGPTEAFF. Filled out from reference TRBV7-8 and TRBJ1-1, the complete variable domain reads GAGVSQSPRYKVAKRGQDVALRCDPISGHVSLFWYQQALGQGPEFLTYFQNEAQLDKSGLPSDRFFAERPEGSVSTLKIQRTQQEDSAVYLCASSPDRGPTEAFFGQGTRLTVV.

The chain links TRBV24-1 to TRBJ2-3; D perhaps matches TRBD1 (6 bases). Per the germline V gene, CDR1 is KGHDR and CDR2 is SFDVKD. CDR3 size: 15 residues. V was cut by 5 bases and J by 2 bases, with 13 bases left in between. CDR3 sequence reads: CATSAGRGFTDTQYF. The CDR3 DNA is TGTGCCACCAGTGCTGGTAGGGGGTTCACAGATACGCAGTATTTT.

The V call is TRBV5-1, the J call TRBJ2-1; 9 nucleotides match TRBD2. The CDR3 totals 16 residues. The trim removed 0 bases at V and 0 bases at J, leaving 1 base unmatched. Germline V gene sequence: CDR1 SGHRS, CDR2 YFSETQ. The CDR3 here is CASSLVSGSSYNEQFF. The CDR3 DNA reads TGCGCCAGCAGCTTGGTTAGCGGGAGCTCCTACAATGAGCAGTTCTTC.

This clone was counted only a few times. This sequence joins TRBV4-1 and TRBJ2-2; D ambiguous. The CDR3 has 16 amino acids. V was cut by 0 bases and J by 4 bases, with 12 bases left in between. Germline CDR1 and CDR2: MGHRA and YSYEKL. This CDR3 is CASSQDFPDLTGELFF. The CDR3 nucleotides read TGCGCCAGCAGCCAAGATTTCCCAGATCTCACCGGGGAGCTGTTTTTT.